The 26 T cell receptor beta chains reported below all come from one sample, sequenced in a study of blood T cell repertoires in COVID-19. Assay used: immunoSEQ multiplex PCR; TCRdb lists only in-frame clones, some missing. The data hold under 130,000 clones, with over 65% observed a single time. The sequencing input was peripheral blood. Receptors were obtained from a human donor in a cohort sampled during active COVID-19.

This chain links TRBV5-1 with TRBJ2-3, with 8 bases aligning to TRBD2. The CDR3 covers 15 residues. Germline CDR1 and CDR2: SGHRS and YFSETQ. J was trimmed by 8 bases and V by 4 bases; bases with no gene match: 12. As DNA, the CDR3 is TGCGCCAGCAGCCCCGCGGGGGGCGAAATTTCTACGCAGTATTTT. This codes for CASSPAGGEISTQYF.

The chain couples TRBV6-5 to TRBJ1-2; D ambiguous. The CDR3 consists of 14 residues. Germline V CDR1 and CDR2: MNHEY, SVGAGI. Trimming removed 8 bases from V and 2 bases from J, with 15 bases in between. CDR3 in DNA: TGTGCCAGCCGGCGGTCGTCCCCAAACTATGGCTACACCTTC. Protein product: CASRRSSPNYGYTF.

The chain recombines TRBV19 with TRBJ1-2, with 7 bases aligning to TRBD1. V lost 6 bases, J lost 3 bases, and 10 bases stayed unmatched. Germline assignment: CDR1 LNHDA and CDR2 SQIVND (reference sequence). This CDR3 region has 15 residues. The CDR3 loop is CASSNRRQGYYGYTF. CDR3 sequence (DNA): TGTGCCAGTAGCAACCGGAGACAGGGTTACTATGGCTACACCTTC.

Remarks on this clone: The identical CDR3 is also encoded by other nucleotide sequences in the sample. The rearrangement links TRBV5-1 to TRBJ2-5, with TRBD2 matching over 10 bases. Germline lookup yields CDR1 SGHRS and CDR2 YFSETQ. This CDR3 region has 15 residues. The junction had 1 base not matched to a gene; V was cut back by 0 bases and J by 2 bases. In DNA, the CDR3 is TGCGCCAGCAGCTTGGGACTAGCGGGTCAAGAGACCCAGTACTTC. Translated: CASSLGLAGQETQYF.

This clone was seen a single time. CDR3 protein: CASSVYLGANEQFF. CDR3 coding DNA: TGTGCCAGCAGTGTCTACTTGGGGGCAAACGAGCAGTTCTTC. The J gene is TRBJ2-1, the V gene TRBV2, with a weak D call TRBD1 (6 bases). This CDR3 spans 14 amino acids. The germline V gene encodes CDR1 SNHLY and CDR2 FYNNEI. V was clipped by 4 bases and J by 10 bases, with 17 bases between them.

The chain's CDR3 is CASSFLSNQETQYF. The CDR3 DNA sequence: TGTGCCAGCAGCTTTCTATCGAACCAAGAGACCCAGTACTTC. This chain joins TRBV11-3 and TRBJ2-5; unclear D gene. Per germline, CDR1 SGHNT and CDR2 YENEEA. This CDR3 is built from 14 residues. The V gene lost 3 bases and the J gene lost 0 bases, with 8 bases spanning the gap.

This chain joins TRBV5-6 and TRBJ2-3; TRBD2 might be the D (6 bases). The CDR3 covers 13 residues. V shed 4 bases and J shed 2 bases, with 8 bases lying between them. Germline V CDR1 and CDR2: SGHDT, YYEEEE. This chain's CDR3 is CASSRDFTDTQYF. The CDR3, as DNA: TGTGCCAGCAGCCGGGACTTCACAGATACGCAGTATTTT.

This clone has just one count. The genes are TRBV7-9 and TRBJ2-7, with 9 bases aligning to TRBD1. The CDR3 is 12 residues long. The V gene's germline CDR1 is SEHNR and CDR2 FQNEAQ (reference sequence). After removal of 5 bases from V and 6 bases from J, the junction contained 2 bases not matched to a gene. The DNA for the CDR3 is TGTGCCAGCAGCGAGACAGGGGGCGAGCAGTACTTC. This sequence encodes CASSETGGEQYF. The complete variable domain, with remaining parts taken from reference TRBV7-9 and TRBJ2-7, reads DTGVSQNPRHKITKRGQNVTFRCDPISEHNRLYWYRQTLGQGPEFLTYFQNEAQLEKSRLLSDRFSAERPKGSFSTLEIQRTEQGDSAMYLCASSETGGEQYFGPGTRLTVT.

The chain carries TRBV3-1 (or the pseudogene TRBV3-2) and TRBJ1-5; the D is unclear. The CDR3 sequence is 14 residues long. Germline V gives CDR1 LGHDT, CDR2 YNNKEL (reference sequence). V gave up 4 bases and J gave up 2 bases, with 9 bases separating them. Written as DNA, the CDR3 is TGTGCCAGCAGCCCCGGGATCCGCAATCAGCCCCAGCATTTT. Its translation: CASSPGIRNQPQHF.

The chain joins TRBV7-3 to TRBJ1-1, with D unresolved. Trimming took 1 base from V and 6 from J, leaving 9 bases between them. From germline, CDR1 is SGHTA and CDR2 FQGTGA. CDR3 size: 13 residues. The CDR3 sequence: CASSLMEGSEAFF. The CDR3 DNA reads as TGTGCCAGCAGCTTAATGGAGGGCTCTGAAGCTTTCTTT.

The chain uses TRBV11-2 and TRBJ1-6; a possible D gene is TRBD1 (5 bases). The CDR3 has 15 residues. CDR1 is SGHAT, CDR2 FQNNGV, per germline. V lost 5 bases, J lost 6 bases, and 14 bases lay in between. Here the CDR3 DNA reads TGTGCCAGCAGCCCCCCGCAGGGCCTTAATTCACCCCTCCACTTT. This sequence encodes CASSPPQGLNSPLHF.

The J gene is TRBJ1-1, the V gene TRBV2; 7 bases map to TRBD1. The CDR3 extends over 14 amino acids. Losses at the gene ends were 9 bases for V and 4 bases for J; bases not matched to a gene: 11. Germline CDR1 reads SNHLY; CDR2 reads FYNNEI. Here the CDR3 DNA reads TGTGCCAGTAGACGACAGGGCTCAAGCACTGAAGCTTTCTTT. Its translation is CASRRQGSSTEAFF. The full variable domain, in which reference TRBV2 and TRBJ1-1 provide the parts outside the CDR3, is EPEVTQTPSHQVTQMGQEVILRCVPISNHLYFYWYRQILGQKVEFLVSFYNNEISEKSEIFDDQFSVERPDGSNFTLKIRSTKLEDSAMYFCASRRQGSSTEAFFGQGTRLTVV.

The rearrangement uses TRBV4-1 and TRBJ2-5; a weak D match, TRBD1 (7 bases). Germline V CDR1 and CDR2: MGHRA, YSYEKL. The CDR3 extends over 16 amino acids. V lost 0 bases and J 5 bases, leaving 16 bases between the germline ends. The CDR3 loop reads CASSQDPPGGFETQYF. The CDR3 nucleotides read TGCGCCAGCAGCCAAGACCCCCCAGGGGGGTTTGAGACCCAGTACTTC.

This clone came up once. This specimen includes other DNA sequences encoding the same CDR3. This chain connects TRBV5-1 to TRBJ1-1, with TRBD1 as a possible D gene (5 bases). The CDR3 contains 15 residues. Germline assignment: CDR1 SGHRS and CDR2 YFSETQ. V was clipped by 0 bases and J by 0 bases, with 9 bases between them. The CDR3 loop reads CASSLGQGMNTEAFF. DNA for the CDR3: TGCGCCAGCAGCTTGGGCCAGGGCATGAACACTGAAGCTTTCTTT. Full variable domain (remainder filled in from reference TRBV5-1 and TRBJ1-1): KAGVTQTPRYLIKTRGQQVTLSCSPISGHRSVSWYQQTPGQGLQFLFEYFSETQRNKGNFPGRFSGRQFSNSRSEMNVSTLELGDSALYLCASSLGQGMNTEAFFGQGTRLTVV.

J is TRBJ2-2 and V is TRBV9; TRBD1 matches at 8 bases. Germline loops: CDR1 SGDLS, CDR2 YYNGEE. There are 16 residues in the CDR3. After removal of 4 bases from V and 7 bases from J, the junction contained 12 bases not matched to a gene. The CDR3 sequence: CASSPTTAGGVGELFF. The CDR3 DNA follows: TGTGCCAGCAGCCCGACGACAGCAGGGGGCGTCGGGGAGCTGTTTTTT.

Concerning this clone: Additional DNA sequences in this sample encode the identical CDR3. This chain links TRBV5-4 with TRBJ1-2, with TRBD1 identical over 7 bases. There are 13 residues in the CDR3. In germline, CDR1 is SGHNT, CDR2 YYREEE (reference sequence). Trimming took 4 bases from V and 4 from J; bases not matched to a gene: 4. The CDR3 DNA sequence: TGTGCCAGCAGCCTTGGACAGGTCTATGGCTACACCTTC. This translates into CASSLGQVYGYTF.

The rearrangement joins TRBV29-1 to TRBJ2-5, with TRBD1 as a possible D gene (5 bases). Trimming stripped 5 bases from V and 2 bases from J, with 9 bases between. The germline V gene has CDR1 SQVTM and CDR2 ANQGSEA. The CDR3 is made up of 12 amino acids. CDR3 nucleotides: TGCAGCGTTCGACAGATACAAGAGACCCAGTACTTC. It codes for CSVRQIQETQYF.

This chain connects TRBV6-6 to TRBJ1-3; unclear D gene. Germline lookup yields CDR1 MNHNY and CDR2 SVGAGI (reference sequence). The ends were cut back, 6 bases at V and 4 bases at J, with 10 bases in the middle. The CDR3 is made up of 13 amino acids. In DNA form, the CDR3 reads TGTGCCAGCAGCACTACGGCAGGAAACACCATATATTTT. Translation: CASSTTAGNTIYF.

This clone has more than one count but fewer than ten. The rearrangement joins TRBV4-3 to TRBJ1-4, with D possibly being TRBD1 (5 bases). The CDR3 is made up of 15 amino acids. With 4 bases removed from V and 4 bases from J, the gap between germline ends came to 13 bases. CDR1 and CDR2 (germline): LGHNA, YSLEER. CDR3 coding DNA: TGCGCCAGCAGCCTAAACGCAGGGATTAATGAAAAACTGTTTTTT. This sequence encodes CASSLNAGINEKLFF.

The chain is built from TRBV7-2 and TRBJ2-7; D is undetermined. This CDR3 contains 13 residues. Germline loops: CDR1 SGHTA, CDR2 FQGNSA. V was trimmed by 0 bases and J by 6 bases, leaving 9 bases between them. CDR3 in amino acids: CASSLAATSEQYF. In DNA form, the CDR3 reads TGTGCCAGCAGCTTAGCGGCCACATCCGAGCAGTACTTC.

This chain joins TRBV2 and TRBJ2-3; 8 bases agree with TRBD2. The CDR3 is made up of 16 amino acids. The ends lost 6 bases at V and 1 base at J; junction bases unmatched: 9. Germline V gene lookup returns CDR1 SNHLY and CDR2 FYNNEI. CDR3 sequence: CASSPSSGLRTDTQYF. CDR3 DNA sequence: TGTGCCAGCAGCCCCTCTAGCGGGTTACGCACAGATACGCAGTATTTT.

CDR3 nucleotide sequence: TGTGCCAGCAGCCACCCGGACAGGGTCAATTCACCCCTCCACTTT. Translating gives CASSHPDRVNSPLHF. The V gene is TRBV4-2, the J gene TRBJ1-6; TRBD1 aligns across 8 bases. CDR1 is LGHNA and CDR2 is YNFKEQ in the germline V gene. CDR3 size: 15 residues. V lost 3 bases, J lost 7 bases, and 5 bases stayed unmatched.

With regard to this clone: Distinct nucleotide sequences in the sample also encode this CDR3. The chain recombines TRBV5-1 with TRBJ1-1; maybe TRBD1 (5 bases). This CDR3 has 13 residues. The ends were cut back, 3 bases at V and 0 bases at J, with 6 bases in the middle. Germline V gene data show CDR1 as SGHRS and CDR2 as YFSETQ. This CDR3 reads CASSSTVNTEAFF. In nucleotides, the CDR3 is TGCGCCAGCAGCTCGACAGTGAACACTGAAGCTTTCTTT. The whole variable domain, remainder taken from reference TRBV5-1 and TRBJ1-1, is KAGVTQTPRYLIKTRGQQVTLSCSPISGHRSVSWYQQTPGQGLQFLFEYFSETQRNKGNFPGRFSGRQFSNSRSEMNVSTLELGDSALYLCASSSTVNTEAFFGQGTRLTVV.

The J gene is TRBJ1-1, the V gene TRBV12-3 or TRBV12-4, with 7 positions matching TRBD1. The V gene end was trimmed by 6 bases and the J gene end by 5 bases; junction bases not matched to a gene: 6. The CDR3 consists of 13 residues. The chain's CDR3 is CASRRGLETEAFF. The CDR3 DNA is TGTGCCAGCAGGAGGGGGCTAGAGACTGAAGCTTTCTTT.

The gene calls are TRBV27 and TRBJ2-3; tentative D call: TRBD1 (5 bases). The CDR3 runs 16 residues. Trimming removed 3 bases from V and 0 bases from J, with 13 bases in between. Germline CDR1 and CDR2: MNHEY and SMNVEV (reference sequence). CDR3 bases: TGTGCCAGCAGTTTGGGCAGGGCTCTGAGCACAGATACGCAGTATTTT. This sequence encodes CASSLGRALSTDTQYF.

As DNA, the CDR3 is TGTGCCAGTAGTGGCAAACAGGGCTACGAGCAGTACTTC. Encoded protein: CASSGKQGYEQYF. The chain is built from TRBV19 and TRBJ2-7, with a weak D call TRBD1 (6 bases). CDR1 and CDR2 from the germline V gene are LNHDA and SQIVND (reference sequence). The CDR3 is made up of 13 amino acids. The germline V and J ends were trimmed by 5 bases and 3 bases, with 11 bases remaining between them.